What follows are 20 T cell receptor beta chains derived from one specimen sequenced in a study of control samples from healthy donors and cancer patients. Repertoires were generated with immunoSEQ multiplex PCR, while TCRdb's copy carries only in-frame clones and drops some. Of approximately 83,000 clones in the sample, 80% to 95% were seen once. Specimen: blood. The source of these receptors is a woman in her 30s in good health.

This chain uses TRBV4-2 with TRBJ1-3, with 9 nucleotides matching TRBD1. V lost 0 bases, J lost 4 bases, and 1 base stayed unmatched. The CDR3 consists of 15 residues. Per the germline V gene, CDR1 is LGHNA and CDR2 is YNFKEQ. The DNA for the CDR3 is TGTGCCAGCAGCCAAGAAACAGGGGGCGGAAACACCATATATTTT. This encodes CASSQETGGGNTIYF.

The chain recombines TRBV4-1 with TRBJ2-2; the match to TRBD2 covers 12 bases. J gave up 5 bases and V 1 base, and 2 bases lay outside the gene matches. Germline assignment: CDR1 MGHRA and CDR2 YSYEKL. The CDR3 spans 16 residues. CDR3 DNA sequence: TGCGCCAGCAGCCAAGCAACTAGCGGGAGGACCGGGGAGCTGTTTTTT. Translating it yields CASSQATSGRTGELFF.

The rearrangement links TRBV14 to TRBJ2-7; 7 bases line up with TRBD1. The CDR3 length is 15 residues. V lost 1 base to trimming and J lost 2 bases; unmatched junction nucleotides: 5. CDR1 SGHDN and CDR2 FVKESK come from the germline V gene. CDR3 coding DNA: TGTGCCAGCAGCCAAGTCGAGACAGGGACCTACGAGCAGTACTTC. Its protein is CASSQVETGTYEQYF.

V and J are TRBV14 and TRBJ1-2, with a tentative D call TRBD1 (5 bases). The CDR3 runs 14 residues. The V gene lost 1 base and the J gene lost 0 bases, with 6 bases spanning the gap. CDR1 and CDR2 (germline): SGHDN, FVKESK. This CDR3 is CASSQGQSNYGYTF. The CDR3 region has the DNA TGTGCCAGCAGCCAAGGACAGTCTAACTATGGCTACACCTTC.

This chain uses TRBV7-3 with TRBJ2-1, with TRBD2 matching over 7 bases. CDR3 size: 15 residues. Germline V gene lookup returns CDR1 SGHTA and CDR2 FQGTGA. V lost 3 bases, J lost 8 bases, and 10 bases stayed unmatched. CDR3 region: CASSFRASGADEQFF. The CDR3 nucleotides read TGTGCCAGCAGCTTTCGGGCTAGCGGTGCGGATGAGCAGTTCTTC. Looking up the rest from reference TRBV7-3 and TRBJ2-1 gives the full variable domain: GAGVSQTPSNKVTEKGKYVELRCDPISGHTALYWYRQSLGQGPEFLIYFQGTGAADDSGLPNDRFFAVRPEGSVSTLKIQRTERGDSAVYLCASSFRASGADEQFFGPGTRLTVL.

The sample holds one count of this clone. The V call is TRBV28, the J call TRBJ2-7; D is ambiguous. V lost 2 bases, J lost 5 bases, and 10 bases lay in between. CDR3 length: 13 residues. CDR1 and CDR2 from the germline V gene are MDHEN and SYDVKM. The CDR3 DNA sequence: TGTGCCAGCAGTTTAATCCATGTCCACGAGCAGTACTTC. Amino acid sequence: CASSLIHVHEQYF.

The chain carries TRBV3-1 (or the pseudogene TRBV3-2) and TRBJ2-1; no clear D. There are 12 residues in the CDR3. Trimming took 0 bases from V and 8 from J, leaving 5 bases between them. CDR1 LGHDT and CDR2 YNNKEL come from the germline V gene (reference sequence). The CDR3 spells CASSQDLYEQFF. CDR3 coding DNA: TGTGCCAGCAGCCAAGACCTGTATGAGCAGTTCTTC.

The rearrangement links TRBV7-2 to TRBJ2-6, with D perhaps given as TRBD1 or TRBD2 (7 bases each). CDR3 length: 16 residues. Germline V CDR1 and CDR2: SGHTA, FQGNSA. With 10 bases removed from V and 0 bases from J, the gap between germline ends came to 16 bases. The CDR3 nucleotides read TGTGCCACCAGGGGGGGAGCCTACTCTGGGGCCAACGTCCTGACTTTC. Its protein is CATRGGAYSGANVLTF. Looking up the rest from reference TRBV7-2 and TRBJ2-6 gives the full variable domain: GAGVSQSPSNKVTEKGKDVELRCDPISGHTALYWYRQSLGQGLEFLIYFQGNSAPDKSGLPSDRFSAERTGGSVSTLTIQRTQQEDSAVYLCATRGGAYSGANVLTFGAGSRLTVL.

This clone has a single count. V usage is TRBV19 and J usage is TRBJ2-1; D gene unclear. The CDR3 covers 14 residues. Germline V gives CDR1 LNHDA, CDR2 SQIVND (reference sequence). Trimming took 3 bases from V and 5 from J, leaving 11 bases between them. This CDR3 is CASSIWSGDNEQFF. In DNA form, the CDR3 reads TGTGCCAGTAGTATTTGGTCAGGAGACAATGAGCAGTTCTTC.

V gene TRBV2 combines with J gene TRBJ1-6; the D is unclear. The V end lost 4 bases, the J end lost 11 bases, and 6 bases lay between the germline ends. Germline V gene lookup returns CDR1 SNHLY and CDR2 FYNNEI. This CDR3 comprises 11 residues. The CDR3 nucleotides are TGTGCCAGCAGTGTCTTTCCACCCCTCCACTTT. This sequence encodes CASSVFPPLHF.

The chain couples TRBV28 to TRBJ1-4; 10 bases match TRBD1. The CDR3 length is 14 residues. The V and J ends lost 10 bases and 8 bases, in that order; junction bases with no gene match: 10. CDR1 MDHEN and CDR2 SYDVKM come from the germline V gene. The CDR3 reads CAIHPGQGHEKLFF. The DNA of the CDR3 is TGTGCCATCCATCCGGGACAGGGGCACGAAAAACTGTTTTTT.

This clone was seen just once. The V gene is TRBV5-5, the J gene TRBJ2-7, with a possible D match to TRBD2 (5 bases). Per the germline V gene, CDR1 is SGHKS and CDR2 is YYEKEE (reference sequence). Trimming took off 0 bases at V and 3 bases at J, with 13 bases between the two ends. CDR3 length: 15 amino acids. The chain's CDR3 is CASSLARAAVYEQYF. In nucleotides, the CDR3 is TGTGCCAGCAGCTTGGCCCGAGCGGCTGTCTACGAGCAGTACTTC.

The chain is built from TRBV2 and TRBJ1-2; weak D call: TRBD1 (6 bases). The CDR3 runs 13 residues. Germline-derived CDR1 and CDR2 are SNHLY and FYNNEI. Deletions cut 6 bases from V and 7 bases from J, with 15 bases between. In DNA, the CDR3 is TGTGCCAGCAGGGGGCGGGGGGCGCTTGGCTACACCTTC. Protein product: CASRGRGALGYTF.

The chain links TRBV12-2 to TRBJ2-5; the DNA was not compared with TRBD1, the D call given in the table. TRBV12-2 is deemed a pseudogene. The CDR3 is 17 amino acids. CDR3: CASRLALQGTIEETQYF. CDR3 nucleotide sequence: TGTGCAAGTCGCTTAGCGTTACAGGGGACCATAGAAGAGACCCAGTACTTC.

This rearrangement joins TRBV19 to TRBJ2-1; D might be TRBD2 (6 bases). This CDR3 spans 14 amino acids. V shed 4 bases and J shed 2 bases, with 9 bases lying between them. Germline CDR1 LNHDA, CDR2 SQIVND (reference sequence). The CDR3 region has the DNA TGTGCCAGTAGTAGGCGGGATACCTACAATGAGCAGTTCTTC. This codes for CASSRRDTYNEQFF.

V gene TRBV12-3 or TRBV12-4 combines with J gene TRBJ2-7; D perhaps matches TRBD2 (6 bases). V dropped 8 bases and J dropped 6 bases, with 11 bases sitting between them. The CDR3 extends over 11 amino acids. The CDR3 sequence: CASGRFGEQYF. CDR3 DNA: TGTGCCAGCGGGAGGTTCGGCGAGCAGTACTTC.

This chain connects TRBV7-6 to TRBJ2-1, with 8 bases aligning to TRBD2. The junction had 3 bases not matched to a gene; V was cut back by 5 bases and J by 9 bases. The CDR3 is 12 amino acids. In germline, CDR1 is SGHVS, CDR2 FNYEAQ. The CDR3 DNA reads as TGTGCCAGCAGCGGTAGCGGGGTTGAGCAGTTCTTC. Its translation: CASSGSGVEQFF.

The chain joins TRBV6-2 or TRBV6-3 to TRBJ2-1, with D possibly matching TRBD2 (5 bases). Germline-derived CDR1 and CDR2 are MNHEY and SVGEGT. The CDR3 is 18 amino acids. V gave up 6 bases and J gave up 5 bases, with 26 bases separating them. CDR3 nucleotide sequence: TGTGCCAGCAGCCCGGGGATCCGGTCTTATCCAAGGAACAATGAGCAGTTCTTC. It is translated as CASSPGIRSYPRNNEQFF.

This sequence joins TRBV13 and TRBJ1-1; maybe TRBD1 (5 bases). Trimming took 4 bases from V and 5 from J, leaving 17 bases between them. The V gene's germline CDR1 is PRHDT and CDR2 FYEKMQ (reference sequence). This CDR3 spans 15 amino acids. The CDR3 nucleotides read TGTGCCAGCAGCTCAAGACAGCTATCCGGTACTGAAGCTTTCTTT. This encodes CASSSRQLSGTEAFF.

The chain employs TRBV7-8 and TRBJ1-1; possibly TRBD1 for D (6 bases). This CDR3 is built from 15 residues. V shed 3 bases and J shed 4 bases, with 15 bases lying between them. Germline-derived CDR1 and CDR2 are SGHVS and FQNEAQ. The DNA for the CDR3 is TGTGCCAGCAGCTTCACTCGAGGGGGGGGCACTGAAGCTTTCTTT. Protein: CASSFTRGGGTEAFF.